Detailed here is one TCR beta chain. Only a few counts were recorded for this clonotype. Its antigen is currently not known. No much larger clone exists at a distance of one base, and base qualities are not known. Libraries were made using 5' RACE. TCRdb names Illumina HiSeq 2500 as the instrument used. A second PCR of about 6 to 11 cycles was performed with a sample-barcoded 5' primer and a J-beta primer mix. A template-switch 5' adaptor carrying 12 random nucleotides introduced a unique molecular identifier onto each TCR beta cDNA molecule. At least 3 million CDR3-containing paired-end reads were obtained from each sample. All of the RNA was converted into first-strand cDNA using the Mint cDNA synthesis kit, with a TRBC-specific oligonucleotide serving as the primer. Following uracil-DNA glycosylase treatment, all cDNA underwent a first 18-cycle PCR with the universal primers M1SS and BC2_uni_R. In the original analysis: Normalization of each sample was performed by random selection of 1 million high-quality reads, each carrying a distinct molecular identifier. Reads sharing molecular identifiers were discarded rather than binned into consensus sequences. MiTCR, set to a Q25 quality threshold and the strictest error-elimination algorithm, was used for CDR3 identification, clonotype clustering and error correction. A nonparametric unseen species model with Euler transformation was used to estimate a lower bound on total TCR beta diversity. The public reads were reanalyzed by TCRdb: fastp trimming at Q25, MiXCR alignment, in-frame beta chains only. Merged by CDR3 protein, the rows form single entries marked with the most common genes and DNA. V and J calls and clone size were set by TCRdb, not the authors. In this sample the table shows fewer than 950,000 distinct CDR3 sequences, about 53% of which occur a single time. About 42% of the sample lies in the top ten.

The roughly 39 donors, aged about 6 to 100 years, were systemically healthy Caucasian individuals from Russia. Each donor gave ten milliliters of peripheral blood, drawn into EDTA-treated Vacutainer tubes. PBMCs were isolated by Ficoll-Paque density-gradient centrifugation, with at least 6.5 million obtained per sample. Total RNA was extracted from PBMCs with Trizol reagent, with at least 6 micrograms obtained per sample. Naive CD45RAhigh/CD27high T cell percentages were measured by flow cytometry on a PBMC aliquot from every donor. The data were taken from a study of blood T cells in healthy people across ages (dated by TCRdb to 2015 to 2017). General notes on the study: Template switching captured roughly one uniquely barcoded TCR beta cDNA molecule per two T cells in model experiments. Age-related changes in TCR beta repertoire diversity were measured in the study by deep sequencing normalized with unique cDNA molecular identifiers. The donors were divided into four age groups: young (average about 15 years), middle-aged (under 40), aged (roughly 66) and long-lived (roughly 88). To avoid experimental bias, donors of different ages were distributed randomly across sequencing lanes. For two donors (one aged 18 to 30 and one aged 80 or older), the study analyzed two additional independent replicas of 1 million unique cDNA reads from the same blood draw.

The paper's findings and limits, for the study overall: Compared with the aged group, more naive CD4+ T cells, fewer expanded clones and increased TCR diversity were shown by the long-lived group, suggesting age selection. Because profiling used bulk unsorted PBMCs, naive and antigen-experienced compartments could not be compared conclusively. Estimates of total diversity based on one million sequenced T cells were regarded as lower bounds and as underestimates. The percentage of naive T cells measured by flow cytometry correlated strongly with observed TCR beta diversity. As age increased, observed TCR beta diversity per million T cells dropped in a roughly linear way, and a significant reduction was already evident by age roughly 40. The CMV infection status of donors was not known, potentially confounding age-related changes in expanded clonotypes.

The sample consisted of blood. This clonotype was obtained from a man aged 80 or over in good health.

The nucleotides are TGTGCCAGCAGCCCCCTGGCGGCCGGGAAGAATGAGCAGTTCTTC. This yields the protein CASSPLAAGKNEQFF. Recombination connected TRBV12-3 or TRBV12-4 to TRBJ2-1; the D gene is perhaps TRBD2, from 5 matching bases. Trimming takes 6 bases from V and 7 bases from J, and the germline ends sit 19 bases apart. Inclusive of the bounding cysteine and phenylalanine, the CDR3 is 15 residues long. Solely the CDR3 DNA is kept, with 45 bases framed from the first base.